The 25 T cell receptor beta chains below come from one sample, sequenced in a study of blood T cell repertoires in COVID-19. Assay: immunoSEQ multiplex PCR; the TCRdb copy retains only in-frame clones and omits some. Among around 200,000 clones listed, roughly 88% were seen once. Material: peripheral blood. These receptor sequences come from a woman at least 80 years old with acute or convalescent COVID-19.

This clone was counted a few times. The gene calls are TRBV10-3 and TRBJ2-3; 7 nucleotides align to TRBD1. The length of the CDR3 is 16 residues. Looked up from germline, CDR1 is ENHRY and CDR2 is SYGVKD. Trimming removed 0 bases from V and 3 bases from J; junction bases left unmatched: 6. In DNA form, the CDR3 reads TGTGCCATCAGTGAGTCGCCCAGGGGGAGTACAGATACGCAGTATTTT. The encoded protein is CAISESPRGSTDTQYF.

The rearrangement joins TRBV30 to TRBJ2-7; tentative D call: TRBD2 (7 bases). Between the trimmed V and J ends, which lost 2 bases and 0 bases, there was a span of 14 bases. Germline assignment: CDR1 GTSNPN and CDR2 SVGIG (reference sequence). The CDR3 is 15 amino acids. DNA of the CDR3: TGTGCCTGGAGTAGGGGGGGGAGTAGCTCCTACGAGCAGTACTTC. Its translation is CAWSRGGSSSYEQYF.

The genes are TRBV7-9 and TRBJ2-7; a possible D gene is TRBD2 (5 bases). Germline CDR1 is SEHNR and CDR2 is FQNEAQ (reference sequence). V was pared by 5 bases and J by 5 bases, with 16 bases between. The CDR3 runs to 14 residues. The CDR3 coding sequence is TGTGCCAGCAGCCGTGCGCCGAAGAGGGACGAGCAGTACTTC. Its protein product is CASSRAPKRDEQYF.

The chain recombines TRBV7-2 with TRBJ1-2; 9 nucleotides agree with TRBD1. V lost 4 bases and J lost 4; bases outside the gene matches: 7. Germline-derived CDR1 and CDR2 are SGHTA and FQGNSA. The CDR3 consists of 15 residues. The CDR3 protein is CASSWPGQGLYGYTF. The CDR3 DNA reads as TGTGCCAGCAGCTGGCCGGGACAGGGACTCTATGGCTACACCTTC. Full variable domain (missing parts from reference TRBV7-2 and TRBJ1-2): GAGVSQSPSNKVTEKGKDVELRCDPISGHTALYWYRQSLGQGLEFLIYFQGNSAPDKSGLPSDRFSAERTGGSVSTLTIQRTQQEDSAVYLCASSWPGQGLYGYTFGSGTRLTVV.

The CDR3 DNA follows: TGTGCCAGCAGCTACAGCGGGGTTGGGGCCGAGCAGTACTTC. The encoded protein is CASSYSGVGAEQYF. The V gene is TRBV7-8, the J gene TRBJ2-7; 7 bases are a match to TRBD2. This CDR3 is 14 amino acids long. CDR1 and CDR2 (germline): SGHVS, FQNEAQ. Trimming removed 4 bases from V and 6 bases from J; junction bases left unmatched: 9.

This chain links TRBV6-5 with TRBJ2-7; D perhaps matches TRBD2 (5 bases). Germline values: CDR1 MNHEY, CDR2 SVGAGI. There are 15 residues in the CDR3. Trimming took 3 bases from V and 2 from J, leaving 14 bases between them. As DNA, the CDR3 is TGTGCCAGCAGTTATCAGCCAGCGGTGGCCTACGAGCAGTACTTC. Translating it yields CASSYQPAVAYEQYF.

This sequence joins TRBV21-1 and TRBJ2-5; no check of the table's D call, TRBD2, against the DNA was made. TRBV21-1 is labeled a pseudogene. This CDR3 spans 14 amino acids. CDR3 DNA: TGTGCCAGCAGCAAGATGAGGGGGGGAGGGACCCAGTACTTC. As protein: CASSKMRGGGTQYF.

The genes are TRBV10-3 and TRBJ1-1; TRBD1 is a possible D gene (5 bases). Looked up from germline, CDR1 is ENHRY and CDR2 is SYGVKD. The CDR3 length is 13 residues. Trimming cost V 6 bases and J 4 bases, with 12 bases left between them. CDR3 amino acids: CAISRVEGTEAFF. CDR3 nucleotide sequence: TGTGCCATCAGCAGGGTGGAGGGCACTGAAGCTTTCTTT.

V and J are TRBV4-1 and TRBJ2-1; TRBD2 agrees at 7 bases. V lost 7 bases, J lost 5 bases, and 26 bases stayed unmatched. The CDR3 has 20 residues. CDR1 MGHRA and CDR2 YSYEKL come from the germline V gene. DNA for the CDR3: TGCGCCAGCAAAGCGAGACGGGACGGGCTGGCGGGAGAGGCCCACAATGAGCAGTTCTTC. It specifies CASKARRDGLAGEAHNEQFF.

This chain links TRBV6-5 with TRBJ1-1; D is possibly TRBD1 (5 bases). The V and J ends lost 5 bases and 1 base respectively, with 14 bases between them. Germline CDR1 and CDR2: MNHEY and SVGAGI. The CDR3 spans 15 residues. The CDR3 sequence is CASSTDGGSNTEAFF. CDR3 nucleotides: TGTGCCAGCAGTACTGACGGGGGATCGAACACTGAAGCTTTCTTT.

The rearrangement joins TRBV7-9 to TRBJ1-3; D is uncertain. Trimming left V 5 bases short and J 4 bases short, with 12 bases between. Per germline, CDR1 SEHNR and CDR2 FQNEAQ (reference sequence). The CDR3 runs 14 residues. The CDR3: CASSPGGLGNTIYF. The CDR3 bases are TGTGCCAGCAGCCCCGGCGGGTTGGGAAACACCATATATTTT.

The chain employs TRBV10-1 and TRBJ2-2; the D is unclear. CDR1 and CDR2 from the germline V gene are WNHNN and SYGVQD (reference sequence). Trimming cost V 2 bases and J 4 bases, with 5 bases left between them. This CDR3 region has 13 residues. The CDR3 spells CASSEEITGELFF. CDR3 DNA: TGCGCCAGCAGTGAGGAGATCACCGGGGAGCTGTTTTTT.

V is TRBV5-1 and J is TRBJ1-5; D gene ambiguous. Trimming removed 0 bases from V and 4 bases from J, with 11 bases in between. CDR3 size: 15 residues. CDR1 SGHRS and CDR2 YFSETQ come from the germline V gene. The CDR3 loop reads CASSLDARSNQPQHF. As DNA, the CDR3 is TGCGCCAGCAGCTTGGACGCGCGGTCAAATCAGCCCCAGCATTTT.

The table lists this clone with a count of one. J is TRBJ2-7 and V is TRBV7-2; 11 bases are a match to TRBD1. The J segment lost 7 bases and the V segment lost 10 bases, leaving 9 bases of the junction unmatched. Looked up from germline, CDR1 is SGHTA and CDR2 is FQGNSA. The CDR3 spans 13 residues. The CDR3 DNA is TGTGCCACCGCAGGGACAGGGGGGGCGGAGCAGTACTTC. This gives the protein CATAGTGGAEQYF. The whole variable domain, filled in from reference TRBV7-2 and TRBJ2-7, reads GAGVSQSPSNKVTEKGKDVELRCDPISGHTALYWYRQSLGQGLEFLIYFQGNSAPDKSGLPSDRFSAERTGGSVSTLTIQRTQQEDSAVYLCATAGTGGAEQYFGPGTRLTVT.

V usage is TRBV6-5 and J usage is TRBJ1-5; D is perhaps TRBD1 (5 bases). Trimming took off 6 bases at V and 0 bases at J, with 12 bases between the two ends. CDR3 length equals 15 residues. Germline loops: CDR1 MNHEY, CDR2 SVGAGI. The CDR3 sequence: CASRNRGTSNQPQHF. The CDR3 DNA sequence: TGTGCCAGCAGGAATCGGGGGACTAGCAATCAGCCCCAGCATTTT.

This clone came up once. The chain has TRBV29-1 and TRBJ2-5, with D possibly being TRBD1 (6 bases). Trimming took off 2 bases at V and 5 bases at J, with 9 bases between the two ends. CDR3 length: 12 residues. Germline CDR1 and CDR2: SQVTM and ANQGSEA. The CDR3 DNA follows: TGCAGCGTTGAAAGTAGGGGGGAGACCCAGTACTTC. This translates into CSVESRGETQYF. Supplemented by reference TRBV29-1 and TRBJ2-5, the full variable domain reads SAVISQKPSRDICQRGTSLTIQCQVDSQVTMMFWYRQQPGQSLTLIATANQGSEATYESGFVIDKFPISRPNLTFSTLTVSNMSPEDSSIYLCSVESRGETQYFGPGTRLLVL.

The rearrangement joins TRBV2 to TRBJ2-2, with 8 bases identical to TRBD1. With V trimmed by 7 bases and J by 4 bases, 2 bases remained unmatched. The CDR3 sequence is 13 residues long. Germline V CDR1 and CDR2: SNHLY, FYNNEI. CDR3 bases: TGTGCCAGCAAAGACAGGGGCACCGGGGAGCTGTTTTTT. Encoded protein: CASKDRGTGELFF.

The V and J genes are TRBV4-1 and TRBJ1-4; TRBD1 might be the D (5 bases). Germline V gene lookup returns CDR1 MGHRA and CDR2 YSYEKL. V gave up 4 bases and J gave up 5 bases, with 14 bases separating them. The CDR3 length is 15 residues. The CDR3 is CASSLGTEGNEKLFF. The CDR3 DNA is TGCGCCAGCAGCCTCGGGACGGAGGGGAATGAAAAACTGTTTTTT.

J is TRBJ2-2 and V is TRBV6-5, with 7 bases fitting TRBD2. Germline V lookup: CDR1 MNHEY, CDR2 SVGAGI. V trimming: 4 bases; J trimming: 3 bases; junction bases outside the gene matches: 2. The CDR3 runs 14 residues. CDR3 DNA: TGTGCCAGCAGTTCTGCGGGGGACACCGGGGAGCTGTTTTTT. Its translation: CASSSAGDTGELFF.

V is TRBV5-1 and J is TRBJ1-1, with D perhaps matching TRBD1 (5 bases). Trimming left V 5 bases short and J 4 bases short, with 9 bases between. CDR1 and CDR2 from the germline V gene are SGHRS and YFSETQ. This CDR3 is built from 12 residues. CDR3 protein: CASRGVSTEAFF. DNA of the CDR3: TGCGCCAGCAGAGGGGTTAGCACTGAAGCTTTCTTT.

This chain uses TRBV5-1 with TRBJ2-1, with D hard to call. Germline V CDR1 and CDR2: SGHRS, YFSETQ. The CDR3 is made up of 16 amino acids. The V end was cut by 0 bases, the J end by 7 bases, with 17 bases between. CDR3 in DNA: TGCGCCAGCAGCTTGGTATCCGCGGAACGCATGAATGAGCAGTTCTTC. Protein product: CASSLVSAERMNEQFF.

The chain combines TRBV5-4 with TRBJ2-1; possibly TRBD2 for D (6 bases). CDR3 length equals 15 residues. Between the trimmed V and J ends, which lost 3 bases and 0 bases, there was a span of 10 bases. In germline, CDR1 is SGHNT, CDR2 YYREEE (reference sequence). Here the CDR3 reads CASSWDLSSYNEQFF. CDR3 DNA sequence: TGTGCCAGCAGCTGGGACTTAAGCTCCTACAATGAGCAGTTCTTC.

V and J are TRBV6-5 and TRBJ1-5, with D uncertain. The CDR3 spans 14 residues. The V end lost 7 bases, the J end lost 7 bases, and 17 bases lay between the germline ends. Germline-derived CDR1 and CDR2 are MNHEY and SVGAGI. The CDR3 DNA is TGTGCCAGCATCTCCACCCAGGCCCAACAGCCCCAGCATTTT. Protein sequence: CASISTQAQQPQHF.

The chain couples TRBV10-3 to TRBJ1-1; D unresolved. V lost 10 bases and J 7 bases, leaving 16 bases between the germline ends. The CDR3 length is 12 residues. Germline values: CDR1 ENHRY, CDR2 SYGVKD. The DNA of the CDR3 is TGTGCCACCTCGCTGGGTGGAGGTGAAGCTTTCTTT. Translating gives CATSLGGGEAFF.

The chain uses TRBV9 and TRBJ2-1; D possibly corresponds to TRBD2 (5 bases). Between the trimmed V and J ends, which lost 0 bases and 2 bases, there was a span of 12 bases. This CDR3 has 16 amino acids. The germline V gene encodes CDR1 SGDLS and CDR2 YYNGEE. The CDR3 DNA reads TGTGCCAGCAGCGTAGCTGCGTCTAGCCCCTACAATGAGCAGTTCTTC. This codes for CASSVAASSPYNEQFF.